This TCR beta chain was identified in a study of regulatory T cells in long-lasting Graves disease. Time point here: persistent/refractory GD, antithyroid drugs over 5 years with positive TRAb. The TCR library used RNA extracted from PBMCs. This CDR3 contains 14 residues. Germline CDR1 is MDHEN and CDR2 is SYDVKM. V lost 2 bases and J 1 base, leaving 6 bases between the germline ends. Building the TCR beta libraries relied on iRepertoire HTBI primers, and CDR3 regions underwent Arm-PCR. MiXCR, applied by TCRdb to the multiplex PCR reads, yields one record per CDR3 protein. The sample consists of over 350,000 distinct CDR3 sequences, 20% to 25% of them appearing once.

Sample: peripheral blood mononuclear cells (PBMCs), taken when the disease was refractory, from a patient treated with antithyroid drugs. The sequence came from a female donor with Graves disease. The chain carries TRBV28 and TRBJ1-5, with unresolved D. The CDR3 coding sequence is TGTGCCAGCAGTTTACACGGAAGCAATCAGCCCCAGCATTTT. This translates into CASSLHGSNQPQHF. Filled out from reference TRBV28 and TRBJ1-5, the complete variable domain reads DVKVTQSSRYLVKRTGEKVFLECVQDMDHENMFWYRQDPGLGLRLIYFSYDVKMKEKGDIPEGYSVSREKKERFSLILESASTNQTSMYLCASSLHGSNQPQHFGDGTRLSIL.